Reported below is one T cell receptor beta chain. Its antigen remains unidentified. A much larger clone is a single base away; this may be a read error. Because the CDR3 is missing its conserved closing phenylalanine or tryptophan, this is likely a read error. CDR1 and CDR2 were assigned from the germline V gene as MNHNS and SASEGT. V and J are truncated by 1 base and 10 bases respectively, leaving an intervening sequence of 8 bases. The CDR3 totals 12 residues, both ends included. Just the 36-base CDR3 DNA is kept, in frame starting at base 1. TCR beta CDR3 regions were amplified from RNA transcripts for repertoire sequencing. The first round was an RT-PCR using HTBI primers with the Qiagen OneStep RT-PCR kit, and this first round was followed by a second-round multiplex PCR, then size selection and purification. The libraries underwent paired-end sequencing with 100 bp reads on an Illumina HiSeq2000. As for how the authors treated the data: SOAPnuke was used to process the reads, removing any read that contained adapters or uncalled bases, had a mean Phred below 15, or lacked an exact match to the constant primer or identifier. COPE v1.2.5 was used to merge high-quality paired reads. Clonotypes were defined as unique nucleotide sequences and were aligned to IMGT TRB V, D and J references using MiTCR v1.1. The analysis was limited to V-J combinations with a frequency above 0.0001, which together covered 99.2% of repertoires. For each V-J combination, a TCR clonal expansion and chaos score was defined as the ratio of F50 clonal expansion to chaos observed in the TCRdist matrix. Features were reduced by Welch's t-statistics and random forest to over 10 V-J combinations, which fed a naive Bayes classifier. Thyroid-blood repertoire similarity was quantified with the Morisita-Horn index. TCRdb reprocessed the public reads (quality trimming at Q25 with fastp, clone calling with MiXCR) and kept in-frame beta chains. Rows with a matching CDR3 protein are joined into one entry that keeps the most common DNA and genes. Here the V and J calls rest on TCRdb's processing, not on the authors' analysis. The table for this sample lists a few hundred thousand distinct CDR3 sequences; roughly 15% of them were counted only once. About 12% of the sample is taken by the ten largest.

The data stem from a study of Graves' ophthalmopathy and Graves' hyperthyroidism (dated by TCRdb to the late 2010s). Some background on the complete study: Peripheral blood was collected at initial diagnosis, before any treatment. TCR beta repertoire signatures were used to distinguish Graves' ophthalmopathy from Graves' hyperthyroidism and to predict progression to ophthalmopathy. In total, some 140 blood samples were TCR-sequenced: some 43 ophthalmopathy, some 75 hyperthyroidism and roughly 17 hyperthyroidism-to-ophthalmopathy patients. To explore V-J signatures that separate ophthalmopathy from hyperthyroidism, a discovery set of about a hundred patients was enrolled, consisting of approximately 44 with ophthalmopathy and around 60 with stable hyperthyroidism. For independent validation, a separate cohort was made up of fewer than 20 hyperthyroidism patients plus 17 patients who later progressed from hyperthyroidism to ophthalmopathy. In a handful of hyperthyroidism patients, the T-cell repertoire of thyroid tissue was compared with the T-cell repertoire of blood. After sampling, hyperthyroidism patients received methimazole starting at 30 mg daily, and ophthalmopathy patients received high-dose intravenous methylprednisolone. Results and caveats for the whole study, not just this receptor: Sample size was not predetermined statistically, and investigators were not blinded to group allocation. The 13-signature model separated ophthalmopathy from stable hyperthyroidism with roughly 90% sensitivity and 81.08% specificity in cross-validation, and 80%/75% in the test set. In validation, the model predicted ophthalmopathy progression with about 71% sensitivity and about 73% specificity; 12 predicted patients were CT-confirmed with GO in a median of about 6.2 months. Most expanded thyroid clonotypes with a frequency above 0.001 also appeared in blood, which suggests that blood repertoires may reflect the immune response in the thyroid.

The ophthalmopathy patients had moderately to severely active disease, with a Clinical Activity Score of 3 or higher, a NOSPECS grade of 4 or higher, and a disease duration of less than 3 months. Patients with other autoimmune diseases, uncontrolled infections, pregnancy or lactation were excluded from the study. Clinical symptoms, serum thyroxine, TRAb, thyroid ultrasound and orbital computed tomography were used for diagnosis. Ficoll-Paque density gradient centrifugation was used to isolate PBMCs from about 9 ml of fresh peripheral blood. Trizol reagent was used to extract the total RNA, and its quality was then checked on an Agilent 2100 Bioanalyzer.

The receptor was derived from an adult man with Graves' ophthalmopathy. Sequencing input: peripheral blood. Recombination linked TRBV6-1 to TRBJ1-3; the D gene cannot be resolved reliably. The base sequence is TGTGCCAGCAGTGAAGAAGTCGGGACCATATATCTT. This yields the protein CASSEEVGTIYL.